Below, 23 T cell receptor beta chains from the same sample are listed, as sequenced in a study of cytomegalovirus exposure and HLA in healthy donors. The assay was immunoSEQ multiplex PCR, and TCRdb's table has in-frame clones only and misses some. The sample has roughly 190,000 clones; about 89% are singletons. The source material was PBMCs. The origin of the receptors is a man aged 25-45 years in good health and CMV-seropositive.

The chain carries TRBV6-5 and TRBJ2-7; 10 bases match TRBD1. The length of the CDR3 is 16 residues. CDR1 is MNHEY, CDR2 SVGAGI, per germline. V lost 0 bases, J lost 3 bases, and 5 bases stayed unmatched. CDR3 DNA sequence: TGTGCCAGCAGTTACTCGATAGGGACAGGGGACTACGAGCAGTACTTC. Amino acid sequence: CASSYSIGTGDYEQYF.

The rearrangement uses TRBV28 and TRBJ1-2, with TRBD1 identical over 8 bases. The CDR3 is 19 amino acids. From germline, CDR1 is MDHEN and CDR2 SYDVKM. V was clipped by 4 bases and J by 4 bases; unmatched bases: 20. The CDR3 bases are TGTGCCAGCAGTTCCACAACGAAAGTCAGGGGGCGCAGGGGCTATGGCTACACCTTC. Protein sequence: CASSSTTKVRGRRGYGYTF.

This clone was seen a single time. The chain recombines TRBV6-1 with TRBJ2-7; D is perhaps TRBD1 (5 bases). Trimming left V 6 bases short and J 9 bases short, with 12 bases between. The CDR3 contains 11 residues. Germline loops: CDR1 MNHNS, CDR2 SASEGT. This chain's CDR3 is CASRLGPGQYF. The CDR3 bases are TGTGCCAGCAGGTTGGGGCCCGGGCAGTACTTC.

The rearrangement links TRBV6-6 to TRBJ1-5; possibly TRBD1 for D (5 bases). Trimming removed 4 bases from V and 1 base from J, with 11 bases in between. Germline V gives CDR1 MNHNY, CDR2 SVGAGI (reference sequence). CDR3 length: 15 residues. In DNA, the CDR3 is TGTGCCAGCAGTTCGGGGGGAGGGAGCAATCAGCCCCAGCATTTT. Amino acids: CASSSGGGSNQPQHF.

The rearrangement uses TRBV9 and TRBJ1-3; D gene ambiguous. The germline CDR1 and CDR2 sequences are SGDLS and YYNGEE. This CDR3 spans 16 amino acids. The V end was cut by 3 bases, the J end by 0 bases, with 13 bases between. The CDR3 spells CASSDLLSLSGNTIYF. The CDR3 bases are TGTGCCAGCAGCGACCTGCTAAGTCTCTCTGGAAACACCATATATTTT. The whole variable domain, remainder taken from reference TRBV9 and TRBJ1-3, is DSGVTQTPKHLITATGQRVTLRCSPRSGDLSVYWYQQSLDQGLQFLIQYYNGEERAKGNILERFSAQQFPDLHSELNLSSLELGDSALYFCASSDLLSLSGNTIYFGEGSWLTVV.

This chain links TRBV7-3 with TRBJ2-5; D remains unclear. The V gene lost 7 bases and the J gene lost 5 bases, with 20 bases spanning the gap. This CDR3 is built from 15 residues. Germline V gene data show CDR1 as SGHTA and CDR2 as FQGTGA. In DNA, the CDR3 is TGTGCCAGCAACCCGTTAAATGGGGTCGAGGAGACCCAGTACTTC. This encodes CASNPLNGVEETQYF. Looking up the rest from reference TRBV7-3 and TRBJ2-5 gives the full variable domain: GAGVSQTPSNKVTEKGKYVELRCDPISGHTALYWYRQSLGQGPEFLIYFQGTGAADDSGLPNDRFFAVRPEGSVSTLKIQRTERGDSAVYLCASNPLNGVEETQYFGPGTRLLVL.

This clone was detected a few times. This chain uses TRBV7-8 with TRBJ1-2; D is possibly TRBD1 (5 bases). The CDR3 is 16 residues long. Deletions cut 0 bases from V and 6 bases from J, with 17 bases between. Germline V gene lookup returns CDR1 SGHVS and CDR2 FQNEAQ. DNA for the CDR3: TGTGCCAGCAGCTTAGCGTTGGATAGGTGGGGGGATGGCTACACCTTC. Residues: CASSLALDRWGDGYTF.

This clone was observed a few times. The rearrangement links TRBV6-5 to TRBJ2-7; D perhaps matches TRBD1 (6 bases). The CDR3 consists of 13 residues. Germline-derived CDR1 and CDR2 are MNHEY and SVGAGI. The V and J ends lost 8 bases and 3 bases respectively, with 14 bases between them. This CDR3 is CASAQGSLYEQYF. CDR3 nucleotides: TGTGCCAGCGCCCAGGGGAGTCTCTACGAGCAGTACTTC.

This clone was detected once. The genes are TRBV6-5 and TRBJ1-1; D is unresolved. Germline CDR1 reads MNHEY; CDR2 reads SVGAGI. The CDR3 is 13 amino acids. V was trimmed by 2 bases and J by 1 base, leaving 5 bases between them. Here the CDR3 DNA reads TGTGCCAGCAGTTACCACCGGAACACTGAAGCTTTCTTT. It is translated as CASSYHRNTEAFF.

The J gene is TRBJ2-7, the V gene TRBV7-3; D not resolved. The CDR3 sequence is 13 residues long. V gave up 3 bases and J gave up 0 bases, with 6 bases separating them. Germline loops: CDR1 SGHTA, CDR2 FQGTGA. The CDR3 coding sequence is TGTGCCAGCAGCTTGGGCGACTCCTACGAGCAGTACTTC. This codes for CASSLGDSYEQYF.

This chain links TRBV4-3 with TRBJ2-1, with 9 bases lining up with TRBD2. From germline, CDR1 is LGHNA and CDR2 YSLEER. The CDR3 extends over 16 amino acids. V lost 4 bases, J lost 3 bases, and 7 bases stayed unmatched. CDR3 residues: CASSPTGSGGYNEQFF. CDR3 sequence (DNA): TGCGCCAGCAGCCCCACCGGTAGCGGGGGCTACAATGAGCAGTTCTTC.

The rearrangement links TRBV2 to TRBJ2-2; 11 positions agree with TRBD2. Trimming cost V 8 bases and J 0 bases; bases outside gene matches: 5. This CDR3 region has 16 residues. CDR1 SNHLY and CDR2 FYNNEI come from the germline V gene. CDR3 nucleotide sequence: TGTGCCAGCGCGACTAGCGGGGAAACGAACACCGGGGAGCTGTTTTTT. Its protein product is CASATSGETNTGELFF.

The gene calls are TRBV7-3 and TRBJ2-7, with unresolved D. Trimming took 2 bases from V and 3 from J, leaving 8 bases between them. CDR3 size: 13 residues. CDR1 and CDR2 from the germline V gene are SGHTA and FQGTGA. The CDR3 region is CASSLDIGYEQYF. In DNA form, the CDR3 reads TGTGCCAGCAGCTTAGACATAGGCTACGAGCAGTACTTC.

The chain couples TRBV4-2 to TRBJ2-7; D tentatively reads TRBD1 or TRBD2 (5 bases each). Germline CDR1 and CDR2: LGHNA and YNFKEQ. V was shortened by 0 bases and J by 3 bases, with 15 bases between the two germline ends. CDR3 size: 16 residues. CDR3 amino acids: CASSQDPRGAFYEQYF. For the CDR3, the DNA is TGTGCCAGCAGCCAAGACCCCAGAGGGGCGTTCTACGAGCAGTACTTC.

The rearrangement joins TRBV27 to TRBJ2-3, with unresolved D. V lost 7 bases and J 0 bases, leaving 17 bases between the germline ends. CDR3 size: 16 residues. CDR1 and CDR2 (germline): MNHEY, SMNVEV (reference sequence). In DNA form, the CDR3 reads TGTGCCAGCAAGGCTAGAGATGCTTCTAGCACAGATACGCAGTATTTT. This gives the protein CASKARDASSTDTQYF.

The rearrangement uses TRBV4-1 and TRBJ2-7, with TRBD1 identical over 9 bases. Germline V gene sequence: CDR1 MGHRA, CDR2 YSYEKL. This CDR3 has 15 residues. The V and J ends lost 0 bases and 3 bases, in that order; junction bases with no gene match: 3. For the CDR3, the DNA is TGCGCCAGCAGCCAAGAGGGACAGGGTAACTACGAGCAGTACTTC. Its translation is CASSQEGQGNYEQYF.

The V and J genes are TRBV7-9 and TRBJ2-7, with a weak D call TRBD1 (5 bases). Germline assignment: CDR1 SEHNR and CDR2 FQNEAQ (reference sequence). Trimming stripped 8 bases from V and 1 base from J, with 15 bases between. The CDR3 has 14 amino acids. This CDR3 reads CASSVGAVSYEQYF. The DNA for the CDR3 is TGTGCCAGCTCGGTTGGGGCAGTTTCCTACGAGCAGTACTTC.

The chain couples TRBV4-1 to TRBJ2-7; TRBD2 aligns across 11 bases. The CDR3 spans 15 residues. V trimming: 3 bases; J trimming: 2 bases; junction bases outside the gene matches: 3. Germline V gene lookup returns CDR1 MGHRA and CDR2 YSYEKL. CDR3 coding DNA: TGCGCCAGCAGCCACGGGACTAGCGGAACCTACGAGCAGTACTTC. It codes for CASSHGTSGTYEQYF.

This CDR3 reads CASSLGRVGTDTQYF. The CDR3 DNA reads TGCGCCAGCAGCTTGGGCAGGGTGGGCACAGATACGCAGTATTTT. V gene TRBV5-1 combines with J gene TRBJ2-3; D perhaps matches TRBD1 (5 bases). The V gene lost 0 bases and the J gene lost 1 base, with 9 bases spanning the gap. The CDR3 runs 15 residues. Germline V lookup: CDR1 SGHRS, CDR2 YFSETQ.

V usage is TRBV28 and J usage is TRBJ2-7; weak D call: TRBD1 (5 bases). Trimming took 3 bases from V and 9 from J, leaving 12 bases between them. Germline V gene lookup returns CDR1 MDHEN and CDR2 SYDVKM. The CDR3 has 12 amino acids. In DNA form, the CDR3 reads TGTGCCAGCAGTTTCCCCGCAGGGCGGCAGTACTTC. It specifies CASSFPAGRQYF.

This clone was detected once. The CDR3 DNA reads as TGTGCCAGCAGTTTACCGGACGGACTTAATGAGCAGTTCTTC. Translation gives CASSLPDGLNEQFF. The chain combines TRBV27 with TRBJ2-1; a possible D gene is TRBD2 (5 bases). Germline CDR1 is MNHEY and CDR2 is SMNVEV (reference sequence). The V gene lost 2 bases and the J gene lost 7 bases, with 12 bases spanning the gap. CDR3 length: 14 residues.

CDR3 protein: CASSPWTSGRGEQYF. The DNA of the CDR3 is TGTGCCAGCAGCCCGTGGACTAGCGGGCGAGGAGAGCAGTACTTC. The chain employs TRBV13 and TRBJ2-7, with 11 bases fitting TRBD2. CDR1 is PRHDT and CDR2 is FYEKMQ in the germline V gene (reference sequence). CDR3 length: 15 residues. Trimming at V came to 5 bases and at J to 7 bases, leaving 10 bases not matched to a gene.

The chain uses TRBV14 and TRBJ2-5; maybe TRBD2 (6 bases). V gave up 3 bases and J gave up 2 bases, with 22 bases separating them. The germline CDR1 and CDR2 sequences are SGHDN and FVKESK. The length of the CDR3 is 18 residues. CDR3 sequence reads: CASSHTGAFGVFQETQYF. DNA for the CDR3: TGTGCCAGCAGCCATACGGGAGCATTCGGGGTTTTTCAAGAGACCCAGTACTTC.